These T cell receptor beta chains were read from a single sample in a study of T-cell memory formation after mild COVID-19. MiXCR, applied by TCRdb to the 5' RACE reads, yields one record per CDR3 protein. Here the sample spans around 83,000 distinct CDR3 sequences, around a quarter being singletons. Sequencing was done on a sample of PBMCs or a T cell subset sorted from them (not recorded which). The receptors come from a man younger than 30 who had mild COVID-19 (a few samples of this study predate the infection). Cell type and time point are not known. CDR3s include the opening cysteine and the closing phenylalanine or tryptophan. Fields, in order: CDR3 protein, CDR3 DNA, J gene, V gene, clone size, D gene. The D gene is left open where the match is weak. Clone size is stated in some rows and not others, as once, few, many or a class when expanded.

CASSYSYKTEAFF	TGTGCCAGCAGTTACTCGTACAAAACTGAAGCTTTCTTT	TRBJ1-1	TRBV6-5	few	.
CASSPGGTGTVDTQYF	TGTGCCAGCAGCCCGGGTGGGACTGGGACGGTAGATACGCAGTATTTT	TRBJ2-3	TRBV7-2	.	.
CASRLTVTNTGELFF	TGTGCCAGCAGACTGACAGTGACGAACACCGGGGAGCTGTTTTTT	TRBJ2-2	TRBV12-3/TRBV12-4	few	.
CASSEPGTGVTGYTF	TGTGCCAGCAGCGAACCCGGGACAGGAGTCACTGGCTACACCTTC	TRBJ1-2	TRBV9	.	TRBD1
CASSSPGGREKLFF	TGTGCCAGCAGCTCTCCTGGGGGTCGGGAAAAACTGTTTTTT	TRBJ1-4	TRBV7-9	few	.
CASRRTGEWHQAQHF	TGTGCCAGCAGACGGACAGGGGAATGGCATCAGGCCCAGCATTTT	TRBJ1-5	TRBV6-2/TRBV6-3	.	TRBD1
CASSQVSTDTQYF	TGCGCCAGCAGCCAGGTCAGCACAGATACGCAGTATTTT	TRBJ2-3	TRBV4-1	few	.
CSARQGGNSPLHF	TGCAGTGCTAGACAGGGAGGGAATTCACCCCTCCACTTT	TRBJ1-6	TRBV20-1	many	.
CASSPQGREQYF	TGTGCCAGCAGCCCGCAGGGGCGGGAGCAGTACTTC	TRBJ2-7	TRBV13	.	.
CASSFMGSSYNEQFF	TGTGCCAGCAGTTTCATGGGAAGCTCCTACAATGAGCAGTTCTTC	TRBJ2-1	TRBV6-2/TRBV6-3	few	.
CASSAMTGVTNYGYTF	TGTGCCAGCAGCGCTATGACAGGGGTAACTAACTATGGCTACACCTTC	TRBJ1-2	TRBV9	.	TRBD1
CAISEPGQGVTGEQYF	TGTGCCATCAGTGAGCCGGGACAGGGAGTCACGGGTGAGCAGTACTTC	TRBJ2-7	TRBV10-3	few	TRBD1
CASSLQGASYGYTF	TGTGCCAGCAGTTTACAGGGGGCCAGCTATGGCTACACCTTC	TRBJ1-2	TRBV27	few	TRBD1
CASSLAGLHEQFF	TGTGCCAGCAGTTTGGCGGGACTCCATGAGCAGTTCTTC	TRBJ2-1	TRBV27	few	.
CASSLAQSSGGGTDTQYF	TGTGCCAGCAGCTTAGCGCAGTCTAGCGGGGGAGGCACAGATACGCAGTATTTT	TRBJ2-3	TRBV7-2	few	TRBD2
CATRGQQETQYF	TGTGCCACCCGGGGACAGCAAGAGACCCAGTACTTC	TRBJ2-5	TRBV6-2/TRBV6-3	.	TRBD1
CAIRRQAINSPLHF	TGTGCCATCAGGAGACAGGCGATAAATTCACCCCTCCACTTT	TRBJ1-6	TRBV10-3	.	.